A selection of T cell receptor beta chains follows, all from one sample in a study of T cell responses to AZD1222 COVID-19 vaccine. The data were produced by immunoSEQ multiplex PCR, yet TCRdb's version contains in-frame clones alone and is incomplete. The data show about 120,000 clones, around nine tenths seen once. Here the sequenced sample was peripheral blood, taken on day 0 of AZD1222 vaccination. These receptors were obtained from an adult in good health. Both conserved end residues are part of each CDR3. D genes are given only for firm matches. Only part of the rows carry a size: once, few, many, or a class if the clone is expanded.

j_gene: TRBJ1-5
d_gene: .
abundance: .
v_gene: TRBV19
CDR3nt: TGTGCCAGTAGTATACGGGGGCCGAGGAATCAGCCCCAGCATTTT
CDR3aa: CASSIRGPRNQPQHF

j_gene: TRBJ1-5
d_gene: TRBD1
abundance: .
v_gene: TRBV29-1
CDR3nt: TGCAGCGTTGGGGGCACAGGGGACCAGCCCCAGCATTTT
CDR3aa: CSVGGTGDQPQHF

j_gene: TRBJ2-3
d_gene: .
abundance: .
v_gene: TRBV25-1
CDR3nt: TGTGCCAGCAGTGCCGCGGATACGCAGTATTTT
CDR3aa: CASSAADTQYF

j_gene: TRBJ2-2
d_gene: TRBD2
abundance: .
v_gene: TRBV27
CDR3nt: TGTGCCAGCAGTTCCCGCGGTCGGACTAGCGGCACCGCGAACACCGGGGAGCTGTTTTTT
CDR3aa: CASSSRGRTSGTANTGELFF

j_gene: TRBJ2-3
d_gene: TRBD2
abundance: .
v_gene: TRBV4-1
CDR3nt: TGCGCCAGCAGCCAAGCGGGAGGTCCCGATACGCAGTATTTT
CDR3aa: CASSQAGGPDTQYF

j_gene: TRBJ1-6
d_gene: .
abundance: .
v_gene: TRBV3-1/TRBV3-2
CDR3nt: TGTGCCAGCAGCCTCCTTCTTACAGGGACGGGGAGTTCACCCCTCCACTTT
CDR3aa: CASSLLLTGTGSSPLHF

j_gene: TRBJ2-3
d_gene: .
abundance: .
v_gene: TRBV14
CDR3nt: TGTGCCAGCAGCCAAGGAGTCGGGGGTAGCTGGGCTAGCACAGATACGCAGTATTTT
CDR3aa: CASSQGVGGSWASTDTQYF

j_gene: TRBJ1-2
d_gene: .
abundance: few
v_gene: TRBV2
CDR3nt: TGTGCCAGCAGCCTAACCGGGACAATCCACTATGGCTACACCTTC
CDR3aa: CASSLTGTIHYGYTF

j_gene: TRBJ1-2
d_gene: TRBD1
abundance: .
v_gene: TRBV5-1
CDR3nt: TGCGCCAGCAGCCCCTCGACAGGGGAGACTAACTATGGCTACACCTTC
CDR3aa: CASSPSTGETNYGYTF

j_gene: TRBJ2-2
d_gene: .
abundance: .
v_gene: TRBV10-3
CDR3nt: TGTGCCATCAGTGAAGGGGCCGACACCGGGGAGCTGTTTTTT
CDR3aa: CAISEGADTGELFF

j_gene: TRBJ2-5
d_gene: TRBD2
abundance: .
v_gene: TRBV7-3
CDR3nt: TGTGCCAGCAGCTTGAGGCGGGGGGAGACCCAGTACTTC
CDR3aa: CASSLRRGETQYF

j_gene: TRBJ1-1
d_gene: TRBD1
abundance: .
v_gene: TRBV18
CDR3nt: TGTGCCAGCTCACTAAGGCAGGGGGCTAACACTGAAGCTTTCTTT
CDR3aa: CASSLRQGANTEAFF

j_gene: TRBJ2-7
d_gene: .
abundance: .
v_gene: TRBV5-1
CDR3nt: TGCGCCAGCAGCTTGGAGGGCGTGGACAGAATCGGTGGCGAGCAGTACTTC
CDR3aa: CASSLEGVDRIGGEQYF

j_gene: TRBJ1-5
d_gene: .
abundance: .
v_gene: TRBV9
CDR3nt: TGTGCCAGCAGCGTAGGAGGGAACAAGGCTCAGCCCCAGCATTTT
CDR3aa: CASSVGGNKAQPQHF

j_gene: TRBJ2-3
d_gene: .
abundance: .
v_gene: TRBV3-1/TRBV3-2
CDR3nt: TGTGCCAGCAGCCAAAGATCCCCAGTGGATCCAGATACGCAGTATTTT
CDR3aa: CASSQRSPVDPDTQYF

j_gene: TRBJ2-1
d_gene: TRBD2
abundance: .
v_gene: TRBV6-6
CDR3nt: TGTGCCAGCAGTCTTCGACTAGCGGGAGGGTCCTACAATGAGCAGTTCTTC
CDR3aa: CASSLRLAGGSYNEQFF

j_gene: TRBJ2-2
d_gene: TRBD2
abundance: .
v_gene: TRBV6-2/TRBV6-3
CDR3nt: TGTGCCAGCAGTTACAAAAGCGGGAGGGCGTGGACCGGGGAGCTGTTTTTT
CDR3aa: CASSYKSGRAWTGELFF

j_gene: TRBJ2-7
d_gene: .
abundance: few
v_gene: TRBV18
CDR3nt: TGTGCCAGCTCAGAAAGATTCTACGAGCAGTACTTC
CDR3aa: CASSERFYEQYF

j_gene: TRBJ2-3
d_gene: TRBD2
abundance: once
v_gene: TRBV11-2
CDR3nt: TGTGCCAGCAGCCTCGGGACTAGCGGGAGTAACGCAGATACGCAGTATTTT
CDR3aa: CASSLGTSGSNADTQYF

j_gene: TRBJ1-1
d_gene: .
abundance: few
v_gene: TRBV25-1
CDR3nt: TGTGCCAGCAGCAAAGGGAGCATGAACACTGAAGCTTTCTTT
CDR3aa: CASSKGSMNTEAFF

j_gene: TRBJ1-2
d_gene: .
abundance: .
v_gene: TRBV7-2
CDR3nt: TGTGCCAGCAGTTCCAAGGGCAGTTTTTATGGCTACACCTTC
CDR3aa: CASSSKGSFYGYTF

j_gene: TRBJ2-1
d_gene: TRBD2
abundance: .
v_gene: TRBV14
CDR3nt: TGTGCCAGCAGGTCAACCGGGACTACCAATGAGCAGTTCTTC
CDR3aa: CASRSTGTTNEQFF

j_gene: TRBJ1-1
d_gene: .
abundance: .
v_gene: TRBV28
CDR3nt: TGTGCCAGCAGGGCTCCGGGGGGAAACACTGAAGCTTTCTTT
CDR3aa: CASRAPGGNTEAFF

j_gene: TRBJ2-5
d_gene: .
abundance: .
v_gene: TRBV7-2
CDR3nt: TGTGCCAGCACCCCCACCCCGGGGGACGGAGAGACCCAGTACTTC
CDR3aa: CASTPTPGDGETQYF

j_gene: TRBJ2-6
d_gene: TRBD1
abundance: .
v_gene: TRBV5-4
CDR3nt: TGTGCCAGCAGCTTTTCAAGAGGACAGGCAAACTCTGGGGCCAACGTCCTGACTTTC
CDR3aa: CASSFSRGQANSGANVLTF

j_gene: TRBJ1-3
d_gene: .
abundance: .
v_gene: TRBV29-1
CDR3nt: TGCAGCATCAGACGAGACTCTGGAAACACCATATATTTT
CDR3aa: CSIRRDSGNTIYF

j_gene: TRBJ1-5
d_gene: TRBD1
abundance: .
v_gene: TRBV19
CDR3nt: TGTGCCAGTAGTGCCTGGGACAGGGGGAATCAGCCCCAGCATTTT
CDR3aa: CASSAWDRGNQPQHF